Listed below are T cell receptor beta chains from one sample, sequenced in a study of T cell repertoires in cytomegalovirus infection. The antigens these receptors bind are not known. TCRdb re-derived calls from the reads in MiXCR, one entry per CDR3 protein. The sample lists tens of thousands of distinct CDR3 sequences, about a fifth seen once, with about 90% in the top ten. The sequenced sample was CD8+ T cells from cultured PBMCs, obtained from culture after CMV antigen stimulation. These receptors all come from a human donor in good health (CMV status not recorded). Some clones in this sample may be carry-over from other donors' samples. Both conserved end residues are part of each CDR3. D genes are given only for firm matches. Only some rows state a clone size, as once, few, many or a class for expanded clones.

clone_size	d_call	j_call	v_call	cdr3_nt	cdr3_aa
few	-	TRBJ2-3	TRBV2	TGTGCCAGCAGTGAGGGGCCATGGGCCGATACGCAGTATTTT	CASSEGPWADTQYF
few	TRBD1	TRBJ1-2	TRBV20-1	TGCAGTGCTAGAGATGAGGGGGCTAAACCCTATGGCTACACCTTC	CSARDEGAKPYGYTF
few	-	TRBJ2-1	TRBV7-9	TGTGCCAGCAGCTTAGGAGTGGCTGAGCAGTTCTTC	CASSLGVAEQFF
-	TRBD2	TRBJ2-7	TRBV7-9	TGTGCCAGCAGTTTTAGCGGGAGCCCCCTCGAGCAGTACTTC	CASSFSGSPLEQYF
-	TRBD1	TRBJ2-5	TRBV5-1	TGCGCCAGCAGCCCGGGGACAGGCATGACACAAGAGACCCAGTACTTC	CASSPGTGMTQETQYF
-	TRBD1	TRBJ2-7	TRBV12-3/TRBV12-4	TGTGCCAGCAGGACACAGGGGTACGAGCAGTACTTC	CASRTQGYEQYF
-	TRBD1	TRBJ1-1	TRBV27	TGTGCCAGCAGTACCGCGGGACAGTTGAACACTGAAGCTTTCTTT	CASSTAGQLNTEAFF
-	TRBD2	TRBJ2-2	TRBV4-3	TGCGCCAGCAGCCAAGCAGGACTAGCAGACCCGAGGGGGGAGCTGTTTTTT	CASSQAGLADPRGELFF
many	-	TRBJ1-5	TRBV27	TGTGCCAGCAGGCCCGCGGTGCAGCTTCAGCCCCAGCATTTT	CASRPAVQLQPQHF
-	TRBD1	TRBJ1-2	TRBV27	TGTGCCAGCAGTCCCGGGACAGGGTTTGTTGGCTACACCTTC	CASSPGTGFVGYTF
-	-	TRBJ2-3	TRBV12-3/TRBV12-4	TGTGCCAGCAGTTTAGCGGGGGTCGGCACAGATACGCAGTATTTT	CASSLAGVGTDTQYF
few	-	TRBJ1-2	TRBV7-8	TGTGCCAGCAGCTTATCCCCGGGCGGCGGGAGCTATGGCTACACCTTC	CASSLSPGGGSYGYTF
many	TRBD1	TRBJ1-4	TRBV28	TGTGCCAGCAGTTTATCTGGGACAGGGATGGCAAAACTGTTTTTT	CASSLSGTGMAKLFF
-	-	TRBJ2-3	TRBV7-2	TGTGCCAGCAGCCTCAGAGAGGGACTCGCAGATACGCAGTATTTT	CASSLREGLADTQYF
few	TRBD1	TRBJ2-7	TRBV29-1	TGCAGCGTCGCAGGACAGGGGCACGGCTACGAGCAGTACTTC	CSVAGQGHGYEQYF
-	-	TRBJ1-1	TRBV6-2/TRBV6-3	TGTGCCAGCAGTTACCGGGCAGCGGCGTACACTGAAGCTTTCTTT	CASSYRAAAYTEAFF
few	-	TRBJ1-1	TRBV7-2	TGTGCCAGCAGTCAGCCGGGGGGCACTGAAGCTTTCTTT	CASSQPGGTEAFF
few	-	TRBJ2-7	TRBV7-6	TGTGCCAGCAGCGCCTCCGGGGTCTCCTACGAGCAGTACTTC	CASSASGVSYEQYF
-	TRBD1	TRBJ2-1	TRBV7-8	TGTGCCAGCAGCCCCCGGGACAGGGGGTCGCATGAGCAGTTCTTC	CASSPRDRGSHEQFF
few	-	TRBJ1-4	TRBV12-3/TRBV12-4	TGTGCCAGCAGCTCAGATGAAAAACTGTTTTTT	CASSSDEKLFF
-	TRBD1	TRBJ1-1	TRBV7-2	TGTGCCAGCAGCTCACGGGACAGGGGACCCACTGAAGCTTTCTTT	CASSSRDRGPTEAFF
few	-	TRBJ2-2	TRBV7-9	TGTGCCAGCAGCTCTTCTTCTATCACCGGGGAGCTGTTTTTT	CASSSSSITGELFF
-	-	TRBJ2-5	TRBV7-6	TGTGCCAGCAGCAGATTGGGAGAAAGGGCCCAAGAGACCCAGTACTTC	CASSRLGERAQETQYF
few	-	TRBJ2-3	TRBV4-3	TGCGCCAGCAGCCAAGATCTGGGCACCAGCACAGATACGCAGTATTTT	CASSQDLGTSTDTQYF
many	-	TRBJ2-1	TRBV11-3	TGTGCCAGCAGCTTAGTCGACCGGGACGAGCAGTTCTTC	CASSLVDRDEQFF
-	TRBD2	TRBJ2-5	TRBV20-1	TGCAGTGCCCTACGATTCGGGACTAGCGGGTGGTTTGGGGAGACCCAGTACTTC	CSALRFGTSGWFGETQYF
few	-	TRBJ1-5	TRBV27	TGTGCCAGCAGTTTATCGTACAATCAGCCCCAGCATTTT	CASSLSYNQPQHF
-	TRBD1	TRBJ2-2	TRBV6-2/TRBV6-3	TGTGCCAGCAGACCGACAGGGTACACCGGGGAGCTGTTTTTT	CASRPTGYTGELFF
few	TRBD1	TRBJ2-5	TRBV12-3/TRBV12-4	TGTGCCAGCAGTTCGGGGAGGGGGACAGGGGAGACCCAGTACTTC	CASSSGRGTGETQYF